This passage covers 7 T cell receptor beta chains from one sample sequenced in a study of cytomegalovirus exposure and HLA in healthy donors. The primer mix had 60 Vbeta and 13 Jbeta primers. The assay was immunoSEQ multiplex PCR, and TCRdb's table has in-frame clones only and misses some. The sample includes around 80,000 clones, 70% to 85% seen only once; the top ten take 9.1%. The sample taken for sequencing was PBMCs. The receptors here all came from a man in his forties or fifties in good health and CMV-seropositive.

This clone was counted a few times. The CDR3 nucleotides read TGTGCCAGCAATTCTCCCCCCGTGCTAGGGGTCTATGAAGCTTTCTTT. It translates to CASNSPPVLGVYEAFF. This chain links TRBV6-4 with TRBJ1-1; perhaps TRBD1 as D (5 bases). This CDR3 is built from 16 residues. Per the germline V gene, CDR1 is MRHNA and CDR2 is SNTAGT. V lost 7 bases, J lost 7 bases, and 25 bases lay in between.

CDR3 bases: TGTGCCAGCAGTGAAGCAGACAGGCGCCTCTATAATTCACCCCTCCACTTT. This translates into CASSEADRRLYNSPLHF. The chain joins TRBV2 to TRBJ1-6, with D possibly being TRBD1 (6 bases). V was cut by 0 bases and J by 3 bases, with 12 bases left in between. CDR3 size: 17 residues. The germline V gene encodes CDR1 SNHLY and CDR2 FYNNEI. The whole variable domain, remainder taken from reference TRBV2 and TRBJ1-6, is EPEVTQTPSHQVTQMGQEVILRCVPISNHLYFYWYRQILGQKVEFLVSFYNNEISEKSEIFDDQFSVERPDGSNFTLKIRSTKLEDSAMYFCASSEADRRLYNSPLHFGNGTRLTVT.

This clone has just a few counts. This chain links TRBV5-1 with TRBJ2-7, with 8 bases that match TRBD2. From germline, CDR1 is SGHRS and CDR2 YFSETQ. CDR3 length: 17 residues. J lost 0 bases, V lost 0 bases, and 8 bases had no gene match. The CDR3: CASSLEAGGPSSYEQYF. The CDR3 bases are TGCGCCAGCAGCTTGGAGGCGGGAGGACCCAGCTCCTACGAGCAGTACTTC. Together with reference TRBV5-1 and TRBJ2-7, the CDR3 gives the full variable domain: KAGVTQTPRYLIKTRGQQVTLSCSPISGHRSVSWYQQTPGQGLQFLFEYFSETQRNKGNFPGRFSGRQFSNSRSEMNVSTLELGDSALYLCASSLEAGGPSSYEQYFGPGTRLTVT.

The chain employs TRBV7-9 and TRBJ2-3; 7 nucleotides match TRBD2. This CDR3 is built from 16 residues. Trimming cost V 5 bases and J 1 base; bases outside gene matches: 9. Germline V lookup: CDR1 SEHNR, CDR2 FQNEAQ (reference sequence). In DNA, the CDR3 is TGTGCCAGCAGCGACCTTGGGGGGGAGCGCACAGATACGCAGTATTTT. It translates to CASSDLGGERTDTQYF.

V and J are TRBV6-4 and TRBJ2-2; TRBD1 might be the D (6 bases). Germline loops: CDR1 MRHNA, CDR2 SNTAGT. Trimming stripped 0 bases from V and 4 bases from J, with 15 bases between. The CDR3 runs to 17 residues. The CDR3 DNA is TGTGCCAGCAGTGACTCGTCTGAGGGGGTAATCACCGGGGAGCTGTTTTTT. It translates to CASSDSSEGVITGELFF.

A few counts support this clone. The rearrangement joins TRBV7-3 to TRBJ2-1; 8 bases agree with TRBD2. The germline V gene encodes CDR1 SGHTA and CDR2 FQGTGA. With 5 bases clipped from V and 5 bases from J, the junction kept 11 bases outside the gene matches. The CDR3 spans 16 residues. CDR3 nucleotides: TGTGCCAGCAGCCCCGGACTAGCAATGATAGACAATGAGCAGTTCTTC. Amino acids: CASSPGLAMIDNEQFF.

Concerning this clone itself: The junction departs from the called germline gene at one end, perhaps through a read error. The chain uses TRBV7-9 and TRBJ1-2; D is unclear. Germline V gives CDR1 SEHNR, CDR2 FQNEAQ (reference sequence). This CDR3 is 12 amino acids long. CDR3 protein: CSSSLAGPGYTF. The CDR3, as DNA: TGTTCCAGCAGCTTAGCTGGCCCGGGCTACACCTTC.